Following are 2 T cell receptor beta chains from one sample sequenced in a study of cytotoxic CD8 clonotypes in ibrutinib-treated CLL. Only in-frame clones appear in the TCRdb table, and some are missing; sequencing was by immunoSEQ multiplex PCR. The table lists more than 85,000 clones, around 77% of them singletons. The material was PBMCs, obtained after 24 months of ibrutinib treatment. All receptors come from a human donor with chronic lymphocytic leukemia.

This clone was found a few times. CDR3 DNA: TGTGCCGCCGGGACAGGGAACACCGGGGAGCTGTTTTTT. Its protein is CAAGTGNTGELFF. The chain recombines TRBV10-3 with TRBJ2-2; 8 bases map to TRBD1. V was clipped by 11 bases and J by 1 base; unmatched bases: 3. The CDR3 consists of 13 residues. From germline, CDR1 is ENHRY and CDR2 SYGVKD.

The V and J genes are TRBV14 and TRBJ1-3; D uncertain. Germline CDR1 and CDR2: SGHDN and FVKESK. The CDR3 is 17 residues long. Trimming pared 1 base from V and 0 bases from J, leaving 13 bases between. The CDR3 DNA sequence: TGTGCCAGCAGCCAAGTAAAACAGACCCACTCTGGAAACACCATATATTTT. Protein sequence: CASSQVKQTHSGNTIYF.